This is a list of T cell receptor beta chains from one sample in a study of blood T cell repertoires in COVID-19. Sequencing used immunoSEQ multiplex PCR; TCRdb keeps in-frame clones, though not all of them. Of roughly 150,000 clones listed, 80% to 85% are singletons. Source material: peripheral blood. The source of these receptors is a man between 70 and 80 years old with active or convalescent COVID-19. CDR3s include the opening cysteine and the closing phenylalanine or tryptophan. Each record gives: J gene, clone size, D gene, V gene, CDR3 DNA, CDR3 protein. D genes are given only for firm matches. Not every row has a clone size; where given, it reads once, few, many or a size class.

J gene: TRBJ2-1
clone size: -
D gene: -
V gene: TRBV12-3/TRBV12-4
CDR3 DNA: TGTGCCAGCACCCCTAACGGTGAGCAGTTCTTC
CDR3 protein: CASTPNGEQFF

J gene: TRBJ2-2
clone size: -
D gene: TRBD2
V gene: TRBV25-1
CDR3 DNA: TGTGCCAGCCGACGGGGGGGGTCAAACACCGGGGAGCTGTTTTTT
CDR3 protein: CASRRGGSNTGELFF

J gene: TRBJ2-1
clone size: few
D gene: TRBD2
V gene: TRBV9
CDR3 DNA: TGTGCCAGCAGCGCCGCTAGCGGGAACTCCTACAATGAGCAGTTCTTC
CDR3 protein: CASSAASGNSYNEQFF

J gene: TRBJ1-3
clone size: -
D gene: TRBD1
V gene: TRBV18
CDR3 DNA: TGTGCCAGCTCACCATGGGACAGGCTACTCGGAAACACCATATATTTT
CDR3 protein: CASSPWDRLLGNTIYF

J gene: TRBJ2-5
clone size: -
D gene: TRBD2
V gene: TRBV11-2
CDR3 DNA: TGTGCCAGCAGCTTAGGGGCCCTAGCGGAAAAAGAGACCCAGTACTTC
CDR3 protein: CASSLGALAEKETQYF

J gene: TRBJ2-3
clone size: -
D gene: -
V gene: TRBV6-6
CDR3 DNA: TGTGCCAGCATCGCGGCAGGGACAGATACGCAGTATTTT
CDR3 protein: CASIAAGTDTQYF

J gene: TRBJ1-5
clone size: many
D gene: TRBD1
V gene: TRBV6-2/TRBV6-3
CDR3 DNA: TGTGCCAGCAGTCCATGGACAGGGGGCGAACAGCCCCAGCATTTT
CDR3 protein: CASSPWTGGEQPQHF

J gene: TRBJ2-1
clone size: -
D gene: -
V gene: TRBV6-5
CDR3 DNA: TGTGCCAGCAGTCCATTTAATGAGCAGTTCTTC
CDR3 protein: CASSPFNEQFF

J gene: TRBJ2-2
clone size: -
D gene: TRBD2
V gene: TRBV9
CDR3 DNA: TGTGCCAGCAGCTCCCGGACTAGCGGGGACGGGGAGCTGTTTTTT
CDR3 protein: CASSSRTSGDGELFF

J gene: TRBJ2-5
clone size: -
D gene: TRBD1
V gene: TRBV18
CDR3 DNA: TGTGCCAGCTCCCAGGGACAGGAGGGAGAGACCCAGTACTTC
CDR3 protein: CASSQGQEGETQYF

J gene: TRBJ2-5
clone size: -
D gene: -
V gene: TRBV9
CDR3 DNA: TGTGCCAGCAGCACCGGACAGCAAGAGACCCAGTACTTC
CDR3 protein: CASSTGQQETQYF

J gene: TRBJ2-3
clone size: -
D gene: TRBD2
V gene: TRBV7-3
CDR3 DNA: TGTGCCAGCAGCCCAGGGACTAGCTGGGGAGATACGCAGTATTTT
CDR3 protein: CASSPGTSWGDTQYF

J gene: TRBJ1-3
clone size: once
D gene: -
V gene: TRBV2
CDR3 DNA: TGTGCCAGCACAGGGAATGGAAACACCATATATTTT
CDR3 protein: CASTGNGNTIYF

J gene: TRBJ2-7
clone size: -
D gene: -
V gene: TRBV29-1
CDR3 DNA: TGCAGCGTTGACAAACAGGGTCTCAACGAGCAGTACTTC
CDR3 protein: CSVDKQGLNEQYF

J gene: TRBJ2-1
clone size: -
D gene: -
V gene: TRBV7-2
CDR3 DNA: TGTGCCAGCAGCCCCAACTTAGGAGGGTACAATGAGCAGTTCTTC
CDR3 protein: CASSPNLGGYNEQFF

J gene: TRBJ2-3
clone size: -
D gene: -
V gene: TRBV12-3/TRBV12-4
CDR3 DNA: TGTGCCAGCAGTTTCTCAGATACGCAGTATTTT
CDR3 protein: CASSFSDTQYF

J gene: TRBJ2-1
clone size: -
D gene: TRBD2
V gene: TRBV30
CDR3 DNA: TGTGCCTGGTCTAGCGGGAGGAATTACAATGAGCAGTTCTTC
CDR3 protein: CAWSSGRNYNEQFF

J gene: TRBJ1-6
clone size: -
D gene: -
V gene: TRBV7-6
CDR3 DNA: TGTGCCAGCAGCGACTCTGGGGGGGGGAATTCACCCCTCCACTTT
CDR3 protein: CASSDSGGGNSPLHF

J gene: TRBJ1-2
clone size: -
D gene: -
V gene: TRBV10-3
CDR3 DNA: TGTGCCATCAGTGAGGGAGGGGCGGGCTATGGCTACACCTTC
CDR3 protein: CAISEGGAGYGYTF

J gene: TRBJ2-1
clone size: -
D gene: -
V gene: TRBV5-1
CDR3 DNA: TGCGCCAGCAGCTTCGAACTTCGGGAGCAGTTCTTC
CDR3 protein: CASSFELREQFF

J gene: TRBJ2-3
clone size: -
D gene: -
V gene: TRBV12-3/TRBV12-4
CDR3 DNA: TGTGCCAGCAGTACCCGGGATACGCAGTATTTT
CDR3 protein: CASSTRDTQYF

J gene: TRBJ2-1
clone size: -
D gene: TRBD2
V gene: TRBV28
CDR3 DNA: TGTGCCAGCAGTTTTGGACTAGCGGGGGGAAATGAGCAGTTCTTC
CDR3 protein: CASSFGLAGGNEQFF

J gene: TRBJ2-2
clone size: -
D gene: -
V gene: TRBV11-3
CDR3 DNA: TGTGCCAGCAGCTCGCGGGTCGGGGAGCTGTTTTTT
CDR3 protein: CASSSRVGELFF

J gene: TRBJ2-5
clone size: -
D gene: -
V gene: TRBV28
CDR3 DNA: TGTGCCAGCAGTTTAGTAGGAGTAGGAGAGACCCAGTACTTC
CDR3 protein: CASSLVGVGETQYF